Listed here are 23 T cell receptor beta chains from one sample, sequenced in a study of human CD8 memory T cell subsets. Making the TCR beta libraries relied on UMI-labeled 5' RACE. Using the 5' RACE reads, TCRdb records one entry per CDR3 protein without DNA. The sample table includes thousands of distinct CDR3 sequences. The sample taken for sequencing was CD8+ effector memory T cells (TEM) sorted from PBMCs. Subset given: effector memory CD8 T cells, CCR7- CD45RO+ CD95+. Every receptor here comes from a human donor in good health.

This sequence joins TRBV6-5 and TRBJ2-7; TCRdb designates TRBD1, a call that cannot be tested without DNA. The CDR3 is made up of 14 amino acids. In germline, CDR1 is MNHEY, CDR2 SVGAGI. CDR3 protein: CASSPGQGAWEQYF.

This chain joins TRBV29-1 and TRBJ2-3; TCRdb indicates TRBD1, and absent DNA this call remains unverified. This CDR3 is built from 18 residues. Germline V gene data show CDR1 as SQVTM and CDR2 as ANQGSEA. The CDR3 sequence is CSVEGLTGPRKSTDTQYF.

The chain links TRBV28 to TRBJ1-1; TCRdb picks TRBD1, but there is no DNA to check that call. Per the germline V gene, CDR1 is MDHEN and CDR2 is SYDVKM. The CDR3 is 16 amino acids. The CDR3: CASSLGAGGRSTEAFF.

The V and J genes are TRBV29-1 and TRBJ2-1; the TCRdb D gene call, TRBD2, has no DNA to confirm it. The CDR3 has 14 amino acids. Germline V gives CDR1 SQVTM, CDR2 ANQGSEA. CDR3 residues: CSAPAGRDYNEQFF.

CDR3 region: CASSMTSGANEQFF. V and J are TRBV19 and TRBJ2-1; TCRdb gives TRBD1 as the D gene, but with no DNA this cannot be confirmed. The germline V gene has CDR1 LNHDA and CDR2 SQIVND (reference sequence). CDR3 length: 14 amino acids.

J is TRBJ2-3 and V is TRBV4-2. The CDR3 extends over 13 amino acids. Germline CDR1 LGHNA, CDR2 YNFKEQ. The CDR3 loop reads CASSQVSTDTQYF.

The J gene is TRBJ2-1, the V gene TRBV6-1. Germline values: CDR1 MNHNS, CDR2 SASEGT. This CDR3 spans 14 amino acids. CDR3 amino acids: CASKEGDSSNEQFF.

J is TRBJ1-1 and V is TRBV5-1; TCRdb outputs TRBD1, but without DNA this stays unchecked. Per germline, CDR1 SGHRS and CDR2 YFSETQ. CDR3 size: 14 residues. This chain's CDR3 is CASSLTGTNTEAFF.

The chain has TRBV7-9 and TRBJ2-1; the D call of TRBD2 rests on TCRdb alone, since no DNA is present to check it. The germline V gene has CDR1 SEHNR and CDR2 FQNEAQ (reference sequence). The CDR3 is 16 residues long. The CDR3 sequence is CASSFLASGPYNEQFF.

The rearrangement joins TRBV7-2 to TRBJ2-3; there is no DNA to check the TCRdb D call of TRBD1. Germline V gives CDR1 SGHTA, CDR2 FQGNSA. This CDR3 region has 15 residues. The CDR3 here is CASRIQGTYTDTQYF.

This sequence joins TRBV28 and TRBJ2-2. This CDR3 region has 13 residues. CDR1 is MDHEN and CDR2 is SYDVKM in the germline V gene. The CDR3 protein is CASSPLRTGELFF. The whole variable domain, remainder taken from reference TRBV28 and TRBJ2-2, is DVKVTQSSRYLVKRTGEKVFLECVQDMDHENMFWYRQDPGLGLRLIYFSYDVKMKEKGDIPEGYSVSREKKERFSLILESASTNQTSMYLCASSPLRTGELFFGEGSRLTVL.

The rearrangement uses TRBV7-9 and TRBJ1-2; no DNA is available, so the TRBD1 call from TCRdb remains unchecked. Germline-derived CDR1 and CDR2 are SEHNR and FQNEAQ (reference sequence). This CDR3 has 17 residues. The CDR3 spells CASSSTLQGALKDGYTF.

The rearrangement joins TRBV12-3 or TRBV12-4 to TRBJ2-5; TCRdb proposes TRBD2, but this gene call is untestable without DNA. The CDR3 spans 18 residues. This CDR3 reads CASSSPPLAGGSGETQYF.

The V and J genes are TRBV29-1 and TRBJ2-3; TCRdb's D gene call, TRBD1, goes unchecked for lack of DNA. Germline CDR1 is SQVTM and CDR2 is ANQGSEA. The CDR3 has 14 residues. The CDR3 loop is CSVEGAGSTDTQYF.

Measured by frequency, this clonotype is medium-sized (0.01 to 0.1%). The chain joins TRBV4-3 to TRBJ2-1. The CDR3 is 17 residues long. CDR1 and CDR2 (germline): LGHNA, YSLEER. The CDR3 sequence is CASSQDVASGLYNEQFF.

The chain has TRBV2 and TRBJ1-2; as DNA is missing, the TRBD1 call by TCRdb cannot be tested. The CDR3 is 14 amino acids. Germline CDR1 and CDR2: SNHLY and FYNNEI. CDR3 in amino acids: CASSEEAGVDGYTF.

V is TRBV20-1 and J is TRBJ2-2; the TCRdb D gene call, TRBD1, has no DNA to confirm it. Germline V lookup: CDR1 DFQATT, CDR2 SNEGSKA (reference sequence). CDR3 length: 15 amino acids. CDR3 sequence reads: CSASPDSTNTGELFF.

The chain links TRBV7-9 to TRBJ1-1; the D call of TRBD1 rests on TCRdb alone, since no DNA is present to check it. Germline loops: CDR1 SEHNR, CDR2 FQNEAQ (reference sequence). CDR3 size: 16 residues. CDR3 sequence reads: CASTHPRGHMNTEAFF.

The chain carries TRBV28 and TRBJ2-2; checking the TCRdb D call of TRBD2 is not possible without DNA. The CDR3 is 16 residues long. Looked up from germline, CDR1 is MDHEN and CDR2 is SYDVKM. CDR3: CASRGLGERGTWELFF.

The CDR3 spells CASSRGPNRDRSNEQFF. The gene calls are TRBV4-1 and TRBJ2-1; the D call from TCRdb, TRBD1, cannot be confirmed without DNA. The CDR3 loop spans 17 amino acids. The germline V gene encodes CDR1 MGHRA and CDR2 YSYEKL.

This chain links TRBV7-2 with TRBJ2-1. The CDR3 covers 14 residues. Germline CDR1 reads SGHTA; CDR2 reads FQGNSA. The chain's CDR3 is CASSLGGSHNEQFF. Supplemented by reference TRBV7-2 and TRBJ2-1, the full variable domain reads GAGVSQSPSNKVTEKGKDVELRCDPISGHTALYWYRQSLGQGLEFLIYFQGNSAPDKSGLPSDRFSAERTGGSVSTLTIQRTQQEDSAVYLCASSLGGSHNEQFFGPGTRLTVL.

This chain connects TRBV11-2 to TRBJ2-1; TCRdb returns TRBD2, unconfirmable since there is no DNA. The CDR3 has 15 amino acids. Germline values: CDR1 SGHAT, CDR2 FQNNGV. The CDR3 here is CASSQGLAGVNEQFF.

This rearrangement joins TRBV14 to TRBJ1-2. Germline CDR1 is SGHDN and CDR2 is FVKESK. The CDR3 length is 14 residues. The CDR3 loop is CASSQENSHDGYTF.